This is a list of T cell receptor beta chains from one sample in a study of shared clonotypes between healthy human individuals. The repertoire was sequenced with immunoSEQ multiplex PCR; TCRdb's copy has only in-frame clones and lacks some. The sample lists under 1 million clones; roughly 92% were seen once. The sequencing sample was made of naive CD8+ T cells sorted from blood. The source of these receptors is a man aged 25 to 40 in good health. Each CDR3 is given with its conserved first and last residue. The order of the fields is J gene, D gene, V gene, clone size, CDR3 protein, CDR3 DNA. D genes are given only for firm matches. Only part of the rows carry a size: once, few, many, or a class if the clone is expanded.

j_call: TRBJ2-1
d_call: -
v_call: TRBV27
clone_size: -
cdr3_aa: CASSLGDGGSYNEQFF
cdr3_nt: TGTGCCAGCAGTTTAGGCGACGGGGGCTCCTACAATGAGCAGTTCTTC

j_call: TRBJ2-3
d_call: TRBD1
v_call: TRBV7-9
clone_size: -
cdr3_aa: CASSPDRADSTDTQYF
cdr3_nt: TGTGCCAGCAGCCCAGACAGGGCCGATTCTACAGATACGCAGTATTTT

j_call: TRBJ2-1
d_call: TRBD2
v_call: TRBV18
clone_size: -
cdr3_aa: CASSTPDSGSHNEQFF
cdr3_nt: TGTGCCAGCTCAACCCCAGATAGCGGGAGCCACAATGAGCAGTTCTTC

j_call: TRBJ2-1
d_call: TRBD2
v_call: TRBV27
clone_size: -
cdr3_aa: CASSLGTSGKNEQFF
cdr3_nt: TGTGCCAGCAGTTTGGGGACTAGCGGGAAAAATGAGCAGTTCTTC

j_call: TRBJ2-1
d_call: -
v_call: TRBV5-1
clone_size: once
cdr3_aa: CASSLTDYNEQFF
cdr3_nt: TGCGCCAGCAGCTTGACAGATTACAATGAGCAGTTCTTC

j_call: TRBJ2-2
d_call: TRBD2
v_call: TRBV7-7
clone_size: -
cdr3_aa: CASSNLAGVYTGELFF
cdr3_nt: TGTGCCAGCAGCAATCTAGCGGGAGTTTATACCGGGGAGCTGTTTTTT

j_call: TRBJ1-1
d_call: -
v_call: TRBV4-1
clone_size: -
cdr3_aa: CASSQDNGRNTEAFF
cdr3_nt: TGCGCCAGCAGCCAAGATAATGGAAGGAACACTGAAGCTTTCTTT

j_call: TRBJ2-1
d_call: -
v_call: TRBV11-2
clone_size: -
cdr3_aa: CASSLGGNSDAYNEQFF
cdr3_nt: TGTGCCAGCAGCTTAGGGGGGAATTCAGACGCCTACAATGAGCAGTTCTTC

j_call: TRBJ1-2
d_call: TRBD1
v_call: TRBV25-1
clone_size: -
cdr3_aa: CASSETGYYGYTF
cdr3_nt: TGTGCCAGCAGTGAGACAGGGTACTATGGCTACACCTTC

j_call: TRBJ2-7
d_call: TRBD2
v_call: TRBV11-2
clone_size: once
cdr3_aa: CASMQEAGGTYEQYF
cdr3_nt: TGTGCCAGCATGCAAGAAGCGGGAGGGACCTACGAGCAGTACTTC

j_call: TRBJ2-7
d_call: TRBD2
v_call: TRBV10-2
clone_size: -
cdr3_aa: CASRLAEHYEQYF
cdr3_nt: TGCGCCAGCAGGCTAGCGGAACACTACGAGCAGTACTTC

j_call: TRBJ2-5
d_call: TRBD2
v_call: TRBV7-2
clone_size: -
cdr3_aa: CASSLGVLAGGSETQYF
cdr3_nt: TGTGCCAGCAGCTTAGGGGTGCTAGCGGGAGGGTCGGAGACCCAGTACTTC

j_call: TRBJ2-7
d_call: TRBD1
v_call: TRBV7-8
clone_size: -
cdr3_aa: CASSPGQGALEQYF
cdr3_nt: TGTGCCAGCAGCCCGGGACAGGGGGCTCTCGAGCAGTACTTC

j_call: TRBJ2-1
d_call: -
v_call: TRBV7-6
clone_size: -
cdr3_aa: CASSLLAEWGVEQFF
cdr3_nt: TGTGCCAGCAGCTTACTGGCGGAATGGGGCGTGGAGCAGTTCTTC

j_call: TRBJ2-1
d_call: -
v_call: TRBV27
clone_size: -
cdr3_aa: CASSITAGSSYNEQFF
cdr3_nt: TGTGCCAGCAGTATCACAGCGGGTTCCTCCTACAATGAGCAGTTCTTC

j_call: TRBJ2-7
d_call: TRBD1
v_call: TRBV6-1
clone_size: -
cdr3_aa: CASSEVIDRGKNEQYF
cdr3_nt: TGTGCCAGCAGTGAAGTGATCGACAGGGGGAAAAACGAGCAGTACTTC

j_call: TRBJ2-2
d_call: -
v_call: TRBV21-1
clone_size: -
cdr3_aa: CASSRAGTGTTWELFF
cdr3_nt: TGTGCCAGCAGCAGGGCCGGGACAGGAACTACCTGGGAGCTGTTTTTT

j_call: TRBJ2-7
d_call: -
v_call: TRBV13
clone_size: -
cdr3_aa: CASSLVKESSYEQYF
cdr3_nt: TGTGCCAGCAGCTTGGTCAAGGAGAGCTCCTACGAGCAGTACTTC

j_call: TRBJ2-1
d_call: TRBD2
v_call: TRBV10-3
clone_size: -
cdr3_aa: CAISDTSGHYNEQFF
cdr3_nt: TGTGCCATCAGTGACACTAGCGGCCACTACAATGAGCAGTTCTTC

j_call: TRBJ2-7
d_call: TRBD1
v_call: TRBV28
clone_size: -
cdr3_aa: CASSLWTGEDYEQYF
cdr3_nt: TGTGCCAGCAGTTTATGGACAGGGGAGGACTACGAGCAGTACTTC

j_call: TRBJ2-7
d_call: -
v_call: TRBV7-8
clone_size: -
cdr3_aa: CASSPPTGPYEQYF
cdr3_nt: TGTGCCAGCAGCCCACCGACAGGCCCCTACGAGCAGTACTTC

j_call: TRBJ2-7
d_call: TRBD2
v_call: TRBV7-9
clone_size: -
cdr3_aa: CASRQAGTSGMYEQYF
cdr3_nt: TGTGCCAGCAGACAAGCCGGGACTAGCGGGATGTACGAGCAGTACTTC